The rows below give T cell receptor beta chains drawn from one sample of a study of blood T cell repertoires in COVID-19. Assay used: immunoSEQ multiplex PCR; TCRdb lists only in-frame clones, some missing. The sample has around 36,000 clones; around nine tenths are singletons. Sequencing was carried out using peripheral blood. These receptors all stem from a human donor in a cohort sampled during active COVID-19. Each CDR3 is given with its conserved first and last residue. A D gene is named only where the DNA matches it firmly. The listing skips clone size in some rows; elsewhere it reads once, few, many or a size class.

>TRBJ2-1|TRBV6-2/TRBV6-3|once|TRBD1
CASSVYTRTGLGTEQFF
TGTGCCAGCAGTGTATATACCCGGACAGGGTTAGGTACTGAGCAGTTCTTC
>TRBJ2-5|TRBV30|-|TRBD1
CAWSGDRGRGETQYF
TGTGCCTGGAGCGGTGACAGGGGACGAGGGGAGACCCAGTACTTC
>TRBJ2-5|TRBV30|-|TRBD2
CAWSVLADQETQYF
TGTGCCTGGAGTGTCCTAGCGGATCAAGAGACCCAGTACTTC
>TRBJ2-7|TRBV3-1/TRBV3-2|-|-
CASSQVAGAPYEQYF
TGTGCCAGCAGCCAAGTGGCAGGGGCACCCTACGAGCAGTACTTC
>TRBJ2-7|TRBV27|-|TRBD2
CASSPLAGVVYEQYF
TGTGCCAGCAGTCCTCTAGCGGGAGTCGTCTACGAGCAGTACTTC
>TRBJ2-7|TRBV5-1|-|TRBD2
CASSLVASGSRGEQYF
TGCGCCAGCAGCTTGGTGGCTAGCGGGAGTCGTGGCGAGCAGTACTTC
>TRBJ2-6|TRBV27|-|-
CAAGGTGANVLTF
TGTGCCGCCGGAGGGACTGGGGCCAACGTCCTGACTTTC
>TRBJ2-5|TRBV19|-|TRBD2
CASSIVAQRLAGYQETQYF
TGTGCCAGTAGTATAGTAGCACAGCGCCTAGCGGGGTACCAAGAGACCCAGTACTTC
>TRBJ1-5|TRBV30|once|TRBD1
CAWSVRKGARRPQHF
TGTGCCTGGAGTGTACGTAAGGGGGCCCGTCGGCCCCAGCATTTT
>TRBJ2-7|TRBV18|few|-
CASSPGTPYEQYF
TGTGCCAGCTCGCCCGGGACACCATACGAGCAGTACTTC
>TRBJ2-5|TRBV6-6|-|TRBD2
CASRRLAGGRETQYF
TGTGCCAGCAGACGACTAGCGGGGGGGCGGGAGACCCAGTACTTC
>TRBJ1-6|TRBV4-3|-|TRBD1
CASSNEGQYNSPLHF
TGCGCCAGCAGCAACGAGGGACAGTATAATTCACCCCTCCACTTT
>TRBJ1-1|TRBV19|-|-
CASSIIWAAEAFF
TGTGCCAGTAGTATAATTTGGGCAGCTGAAGCTTTCTTT
>TRBJ1-1|TRBV6-2/TRBV6-3|-|-
CASSYGGMNTEAFF
TGTGCCAGCAGTTATGGGGGGATGAACACTGAAGCTTTCTTT
>TRBJ2-5|TRBV6-6|-|TRBD1
CASSYSLPDRGETQYF
TGTGCCAGCAGTTACTCGTTACCGGACAGGGGGGAGACCCAGTACTTC
>TRBJ1-4|TRBV10-1|few|-
CASSERGTGEKLFF
TGCGCCAGCAGTGAGCGGGGTACCGGTGAAAAACTGTTTTTT
>TRBJ1-3|TRBV11-2|-|-
CASSLAGSGNTIYF
TGTGCCAGCAGCTTAGCAGGGTCTGGAAACACCATATATTTT
>TRBJ2-2|TRBV18|-|-
CASSNQIENTGELFF
TGTGCCAGCTCAAACCAGATTGAGAACACCGGGGAGCTGTTTTTT
>TRBJ1-6|TRBV13|-|TRBD1
CASSSTGERSPLHF
TGTGCCAGCAGCTCAACAGGGGAAAGATCACCCCTCCACTTT
>TRBJ1-5|TRBV3-1/TRBV3-2|once|-
CASSLQYSNQPQHF
TGTGCCAGCAGCCTACAGTATAGCAATCAGCCCCAGCATTTT
>TRBJ2-1|TRBV10-3|-|TRBD1
CATDRGVDEQFF
TGTGCCACCGACAGGGGAGTGGATGAGCAGTTCTTC
>TRBJ1-2|TRBV11-2|-|-
CASSLGRGVRGYGYTF
TGTGCCAGCAGCTTAGGCAGGGGCGTACGTGGCTATGGCTACACCTTC
>TRBJ1-1|TRBV30|-|TRBD1
CAWLDRDEGTEAFF
TGTGCCTGGCTCGACAGGGATGAGGGGACTGAAGCTTTCTTT
>TRBJ1-2|TRBV28|-|-
CASTEGGVGYGYTF
TGTGCCAGCACCGAGGGAGGGGTAGGGTATGGCTACACCTTC